This T cell receptor beta chain emerged from a study of shared clonotypes between healthy human individuals. This CDR3 has 17 residues. Germline V gene sequence: CDR1 MNHEY, CDR2 SMNVEV (reference sequence). The trim removed 6 bases at V and 5 bases at J, leaving 17 bases unmatched. The assay was immunoSEQ multiplex PCR, and TCRdb's table has in-frame clones only and misses some. The sample yields some 2,500,000 clones, 93% seen once. The source material was naive CD4+ T cells from PBMCs. Subset described: CD45RA+ positively selected. This receptor was taken from a man aged 18-30 years in good health. Some clones in this sample may be carry-over from other donors' samples. The chain employs TRBV27 and TRBJ2-5; 8 bases agree with TRBD2. CDR3 protein: CASSSTPLAGGRETQYF. In DNA, the CDR3 is TGTGCCAGCAGCTCGACCCCGCTGGCGGGAGGCAGGGAGACCCAGTACTTC.